A single sample gave rise to the 10 T cell receptor beta chains below, sequenced in a study of metastatic and nonmetastatic thyroid tumors. Each patient came to thyroid surgery without any prior treatment (of any kind). TCRdb reprocessed the PCR reads using MiXCR. This sample yields tens of thousands of clones, of which roughly 19% are seen a single time; roughly 22% belongs to the top ten. The sample comprised blood. These TCRs come from a female donor with papillary thyroid cancer or a benign thyroid nodule (not recorded which). Some clones in this sample may be carry-over from other donors' samples.

There are a few counts of this clone. The V and J genes are TRBV6-6 and TRBJ1-1; 8 bases are shared with TRBD1. The CDR3 spans 13 residues. With 2 bases clipped from V and 5 bases from J, the junction kept 1 base outside the gene matches. The germline CDR1 and CDR2 sequences are MNHNY and SVGAGI (reference sequence). The CDR3, as DNA: TGTGCCAGCAGTTACAGGACAGGGACTGAAGCTTTCTTT. Its translation is CASSYRTGTEAFF.

The chain joins TRBV12-3 or TRBV12-4 to TRBJ1-3; D unclear. CDR3 length equals 15 residues. The V and J ends lost 4 bases and 0 bases respectively, with 10 bases between them. The CDR3 region is CASSWRRFSGNTIYF. CDR3 sequence (DNA): TGTGCCAGCAGTTGGCGACGGTTCTCTGGAAACACCATATATTTT.

This clone has just a few counts. The gene calls are TRBV12-3 or TRBV12-4 and TRBJ2-3; TRBD1 is a possible D gene (5 bases). The V end was cut by 3 bases, the J end by 4 bases, with 11 bases between. The CDR3 runs to 14 residues. CDR3 nucleotide sequence: TGTGCCAGCAGTTTCCTCCAGGGCGCAGATACGCAGTATTTT. Translation gives CASSFLQGADTQYF.

There are a few counts of this clone. The V gene is TRBV28, the J gene TRBJ2-7; 10 bases match TRBD1. J lost 3 bases, V lost 6 bases, and 5 bases had no gene match. The CDR3 contains 14 residues. Germline values: CDR1 MDHEN, CDR2 SYDVKM. CDR3 nucleotides: TGTGCCAGCAGGGCCGGGACAGGGGTCTACGAGCAGTACTTC. Translated, it gives CASRAGTGVYEQYF.

This clone came up many times. The DNA for the CDR3 is TGTGCCAGCAGCGCCGGGTTTGGCAGCTCCTACGAGCAGTACTTC. It yields the protein CASSAGFGSSYEQYF. The chain joins TRBV9 to TRBJ2-7; D ambiguous. CDR1 SGDLS and CDR2 YYNGEE come from the germline V gene. V was pared by 3 bases and J by 0 bases, with 13 bases between. The CDR3 is 15 residues long.

This clone appeared a few times. The V call is TRBV29-1, the J call TRBJ2-3; tentative D call: TRBD2 (5 bases). Germline assignment: CDR1 SQVTM and CDR2 ANQGSEA. The CDR3 length is 10 residues. V was clipped by 7 bases and J by 9 bases, with 11 bases between them. CDR3 bases: TGCAGCGCCCAACGAGGGACGCAGTATTTT. Encoded protein: CSAQRGTQYF.

The rearrangement links TRBV5-1 to TRBJ2-7; maybe TRBD1 (6 bases). V was shortened by 4 bases and J by 4 bases, with 18 bases between the two germline ends. There are 15 residues in the CDR3. Germline CDR1 and CDR2: SGHRS and YFSETQ. The CDR3 DNA reads TGCGCCAGCAGCCTAAATCCGGGACACGATTACGAGCAGTACTTC. It translates to CASSLNPGHDYEQYF.

In its sample, this clone was seen many times. This chain links TRBV5-1 with TRBJ2-2, with TRBD2 identical over 13 bases. CDR1 is SGHRS and CDR2 is YFSETQ in the germline V gene. This CDR3 has 17 residues. Losses at the gene ends were 4 bases for V and 4 bases for J; bases not matched to a gene: 7. The CDR3 sequence is CASSLLAGGPSTGELFF. For the CDR3, the DNA is TGCGCCAGCAGCCTACTAGCGGGGGGGCCCTCCACCGGGGAGCTGTTTTTT.

This clone has a handful of counts. This chain joins TRBV6-4 and TRBJ1-1; no clear D gene. The V end was cut by 5 bases, the J end by 0 bases, with 13 bases between. This CDR3 has 15 amino acids. The germline V gene has CDR1 MRHNA and CDR2 SNTAGT. CDR3 nucleotides: TGTGCCAGCAGTCACTACGCTACGTTGAACACTGAAGCTTTCTTT. Protein sequence: CASSHYATLNTEAFF.

This clone counts as medium-sized. The V call is TRBV6-1, the J call TRBJ1-6, with 7 positions matching TRBD1. The germline gives CDR1 MNHNS, CDR2 SASEGT. The trim removed 5 bases at V and 3 bases at J, leaving 4 bases unmatched. This CDR3 is built from 15 residues. This CDR3 is CASSPRDSYNSPLHF. The CDR3 region has the DNA TGTGCCAGCAGTCCCAGGGACAGCTATAATTCACCCCTCCACTTT.